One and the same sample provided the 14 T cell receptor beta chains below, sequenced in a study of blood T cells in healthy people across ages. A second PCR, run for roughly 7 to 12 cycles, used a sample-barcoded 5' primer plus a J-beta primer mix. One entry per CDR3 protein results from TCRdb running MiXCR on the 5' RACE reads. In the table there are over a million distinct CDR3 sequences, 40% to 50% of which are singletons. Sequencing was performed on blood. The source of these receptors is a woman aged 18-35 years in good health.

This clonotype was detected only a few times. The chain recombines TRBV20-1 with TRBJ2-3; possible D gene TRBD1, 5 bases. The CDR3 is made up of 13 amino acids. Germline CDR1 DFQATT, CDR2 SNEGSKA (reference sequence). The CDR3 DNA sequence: TGCAGCCTACATCGAGCCCCAGGGGATACGCAGTATTTT. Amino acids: CSLHRAPGDTQYF.

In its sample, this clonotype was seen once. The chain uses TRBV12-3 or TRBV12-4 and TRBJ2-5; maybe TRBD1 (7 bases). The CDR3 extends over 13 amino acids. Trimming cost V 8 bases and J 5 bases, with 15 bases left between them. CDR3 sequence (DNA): TGTGCCAGCGGACTACAGACAGGGGAGACCCAGTACTTC. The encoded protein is CASGLQTGETQYF.

The DNA of the CDR3 is TGCGCCAGCAGCACTCCAGACATCTATGGCTACACCTTC. It yields the protein CASSTPDIYGYTF. V is TRBV5-1 and J is TRBJ1-2, with no clear D. Trimming cost V 4 bases and J 4 bases, with 11 bases left between them. This CDR3 region has 13 residues. Germline V gene lookup returns CDR1 SGHRS and CDR2 YFSETQ.

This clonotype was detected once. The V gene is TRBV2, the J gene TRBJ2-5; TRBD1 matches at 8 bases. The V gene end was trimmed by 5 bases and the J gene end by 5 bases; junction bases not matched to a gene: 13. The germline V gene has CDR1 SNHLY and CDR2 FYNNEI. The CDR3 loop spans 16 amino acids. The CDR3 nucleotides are TGTGCCAGCAGTCGACCCGGACAGGGCTCGAGCGAGACCCAGTACTTC. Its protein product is CASSRPGQGSSETQYF.

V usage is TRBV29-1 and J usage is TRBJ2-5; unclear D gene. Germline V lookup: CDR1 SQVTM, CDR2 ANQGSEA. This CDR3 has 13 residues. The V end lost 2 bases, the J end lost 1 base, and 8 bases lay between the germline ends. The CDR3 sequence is CSVESPVQETQYF. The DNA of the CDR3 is TGCAGCGTTGAATCGCCAGTCCAAGAGACCCAGTACTTC. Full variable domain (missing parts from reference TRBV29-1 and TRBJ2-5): SAVISQKPSRDICQRGTSLTIQCQVDSQVTMMFWYRQQPGQSLTLIATANQGSEATYESGFVIDKFPISRPNLTFSTLTVSNMSPEDSSIYLCSVESPVQETQYFGPGTRLLVL.

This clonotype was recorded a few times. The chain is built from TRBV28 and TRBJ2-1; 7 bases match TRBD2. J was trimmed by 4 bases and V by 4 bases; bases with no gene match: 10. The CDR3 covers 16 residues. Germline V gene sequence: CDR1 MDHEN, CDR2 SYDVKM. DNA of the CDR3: TGTGCCAGCAGTTCCCGCAGCGGGGCCTTTTACAATGAGCAGTTCTTC. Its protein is CASSSRSGAFYNEQFF.

As DNA, the CDR3 is TGTGCCAGCAGCCCAATCGGGGGGACAGGGATTGAGCAGTTCTTC. Its translation: CASSPIGGTGIEQFF. The rearrangement links TRBV7-2 to TRBJ2-1, with 9 bases that match TRBD1. The V gene end was trimmed by 5 bases and the J gene end by 9 bases; junction bases not matched to a gene: 11. The CDR3 contains 15 residues. Germline CDR1 SGHTA, CDR2 FQGNSA.

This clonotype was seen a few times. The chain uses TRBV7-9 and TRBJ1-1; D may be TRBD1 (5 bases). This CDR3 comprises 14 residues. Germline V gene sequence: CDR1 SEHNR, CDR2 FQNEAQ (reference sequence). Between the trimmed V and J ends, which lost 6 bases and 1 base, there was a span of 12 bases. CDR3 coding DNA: TGTGCCAGCAGGTTGGAGGGGACGAACACTGAAGCTTTCTTT. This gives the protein CASRLEGTNTEAFF.

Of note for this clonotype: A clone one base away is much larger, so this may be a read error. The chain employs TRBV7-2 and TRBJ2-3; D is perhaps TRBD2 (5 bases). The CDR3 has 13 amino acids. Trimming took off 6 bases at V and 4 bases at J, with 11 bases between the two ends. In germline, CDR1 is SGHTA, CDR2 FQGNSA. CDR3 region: CASRWEFADTQYF. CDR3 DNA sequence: TGTGCCAGCAGGTGGGAGTTCGCAGATACGCAGTATTTT. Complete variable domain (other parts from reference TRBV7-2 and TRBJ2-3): GAGVSQSPSNKVTEKGKDVELRCDPISGHTALYWYRQSLGQGLEFLIYFQGNSAPDKSGLPSDRFSAERTGGSVSTLTIQRTQQEDSAVYLCASRWEFADTQYFGPGTRLTVL.

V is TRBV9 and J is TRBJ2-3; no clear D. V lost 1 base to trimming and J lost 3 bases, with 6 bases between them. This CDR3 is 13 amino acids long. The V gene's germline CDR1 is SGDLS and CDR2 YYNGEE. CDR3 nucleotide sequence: TGTGCCAGCAGCGTATTGAGGACAGATACGCAGTATTTT. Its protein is CASSVLRTDTQYF.

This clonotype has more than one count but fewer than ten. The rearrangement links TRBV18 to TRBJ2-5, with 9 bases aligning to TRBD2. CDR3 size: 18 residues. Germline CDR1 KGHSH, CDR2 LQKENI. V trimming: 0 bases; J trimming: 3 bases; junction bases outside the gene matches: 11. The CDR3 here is CASSPPRKRLAEEETQYF. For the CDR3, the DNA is TGTGCCAGCTCACCACCCCGAAAAAGACTAGCGGAAGAAGAGACCCAGTACTTC.

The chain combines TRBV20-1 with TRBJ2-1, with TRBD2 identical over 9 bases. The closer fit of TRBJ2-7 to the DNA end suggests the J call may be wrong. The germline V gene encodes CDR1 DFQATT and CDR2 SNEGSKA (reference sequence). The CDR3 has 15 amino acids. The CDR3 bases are TGCAGTGCTTTTGGACTAGCGCAATCCTACAATGAGCAGTACTTC. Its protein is CSAFGLAQSYNEQYF.

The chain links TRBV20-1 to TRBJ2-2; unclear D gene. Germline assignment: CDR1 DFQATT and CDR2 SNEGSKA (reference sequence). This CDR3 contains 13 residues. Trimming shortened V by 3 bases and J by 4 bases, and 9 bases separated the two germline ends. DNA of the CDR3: TGCAGTGCTAGGTCATTGTCCACCGGGGAGCTGTTTTTT. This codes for CSARSLSTGELFF.

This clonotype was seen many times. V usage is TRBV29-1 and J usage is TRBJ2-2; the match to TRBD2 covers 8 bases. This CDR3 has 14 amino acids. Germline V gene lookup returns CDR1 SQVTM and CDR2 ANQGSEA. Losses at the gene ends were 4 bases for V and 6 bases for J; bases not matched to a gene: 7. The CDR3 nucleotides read TGCAGCGTTGGTTCGGGAGGGTTCGCCGGGGAGCTGTTTTTT. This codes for CSVGSGGFAGELFF.